This T cell receptor beta chain is from a study of OX40 agonist ivuxolimab in advanced cancers. Assay used: immunoSEQ multiplex PCR; TCRdb lists only in-frame clones, some missing. Of more than 75,000 clones detected, about 86% appear once; the ten largest clones hold 0.99%. This receptor was obtained from an adult with an advanced solid tumor such as melanoma, head and neck, liver or kidney cancer. This specimen consisted of CD4+ or CD8+ T cells sorted from blood, obtained in a trial of the OX40 agonist ivuxolimab.

In DNA, the CDR3 is TGCGCCAGCAGTGATGGGGTGGGGGGCGACTATGGCTACACCTTC. Translating gives CASSDGVGGDYGYTF. The chain uses TRBV10-2 and TRBJ1-2; a possible D gene is TRBD1 (6 bases). Deletions cut 3 bases from V and 3 bases from J, with 14 bases between. This CDR3 contains 15 residues. CDR1 WSHSY and CDR2 SAAADI come from the germline V gene.